This T cell receptor beta chain came from a study of cytomegalovirus exposure and HLA in healthy donors. 13 Jbeta primers and 60 Vbeta primers were used for the PCR. Clones were read by immunoSEQ multiplex PCR, and TCRdb kept only the in-frame ones, dropping some. The sample carries approximately 140,000 clones, around 59% recorded once. Study-wide results and caveats: Earlier analysis looked at TCR beta V segments, and most were productive about 90% or about 30% of the time. The likely explanation for a cluster of highly shared sequence variants was sequencing artifact. In vitro checks showed that three CMV-associated chains really do target CMV antigens.

Each donor was nominally healthy when sampled (though unrecorded immune exposures were likely). Only a few counts were recorded for this clone. Antigen specificity is unknown. Germline V gives CDR1 SGHKS, CDR2 YYEKEE (reference sequence). The CDR3 has 11 amino acids. V was trimmed by 4 bases and J by 4 bases, leaving 3 bases between them. The sample was PBMCs. The chain employs TRBV5-5 and TRBJ2-1; D gene ambiguous. The TCR originated in a male donor in good health and CMV-seronegative. CDR3 protein: CASSLYNEQFF. The CDR3 DNA reads as TGTGCCAGCAGCCTATACAATGAGCAGTTCTTC.